One and the same sample provided the 9 T cell receptor beta chains below, sequenced in a study of graft-versus-host responses after intestinal transplantation (TCRdb year 2021). Read against the paper, the sample's time point label means: cells obtained before transplantation from donor or recipient. Library creation used the immunoSEQ multiplex PCR assay. TCRdb provides this immuneACCESS table in a form limited to in-frame rearrangements. Some clones are lacking; in checked studies, under half of them reflect an unresolved V gene, and why the rest are absent is not known. This sample holds more than 85,000 clones; just under 95% were observed only once. The ten largest clonotypes hold roughly 0.5% of the sample. These receptors have no identified antigens. The specimen was unstimulated CD8+ T cells sorted from spleen or lymph node cells, collected before intestinal transplant. The receptors derive from a human donor who received an intestinal transplant.

The chain links TRBV19 to TRBJ2-2, with D unresolved. Trimming removed 6 bases from V and 1 base from J, with 9 bases in between. Germline lookup yields CDR1 LNHDA and CDR2 SQIVND (reference sequence). CDR3 size: 14 residues. In nucleotides, the CDR3 is TGTGCCAGTAGCACGAACTTGAACACCGGGGAGCTGTTTTTT. It encodes CASSTNLNTGELFF. Supplemented by reference TRBV19 and TRBJ2-2, the full variable domain reads DGGITQSPKYLFRKEGQNVTLSCEQNLNHDAMYWYRQDPGQGLRLIYYSQIVNDFQKGDIAEGYSVSREKKESFPLTVTSAQKNPTAFYLCASSTNLNTGELFFGEGSRLTVL.

On this clone: This sample includes further DNA sequences coding for the same CDR3. The chain is built from TRBV6-1 and TRBJ2-7; perhaps D is TRBD1 or TRBD2 (5 bases each). The CDR3 is made up of 12 amino acids. The V gene lost 6 bases and the J gene lost 2 bases, with 8 bases spanning the gap. Germline values: CDR1 MNHNS, CDR2 SASEGT. DNA of the CDR3: TGTGCCAGCAGCGGGACGACCTACGAGCAGTACTTC. This translates into CASSGTTYEQYF.

The V gene is TRBV10-3, the J gene TRBJ1-3; D is unclear. CDR3 length: 15 amino acids. Germline V gene data show CDR1 as ENHRY and CDR2 as SYGVKD. With 6 bases removed from V and 0 bases from J, the gap between germline ends came to 12 bases. The CDR3 loop is CAIRIGWNSGNTIYF. CDR3 bases: TGTGCCATCAGGATAGGGTGGAACTCTGGAAACACCATATATTTT.

J is TRBJ1-5 and V is TRBV19, with 7 bases that match TRBD1. V was clipped by 4 bases and J by 6 bases; unmatched bases: 3. In germline, CDR1 is LNHDA, CDR2 SQIVND (reference sequence). The CDR3 runs to 13 residues. The CDR3 sequence: CASSNRGFQPQHF. CDR3 in DNA: TGTGCCAGTAGTAACAGGGGTTTTCAGCCCCAGCATTTT. The full variable domain, its missing parts supplied by reference TRBV19 and TRBJ1-5, is DGGITQSPKYLFRKEGQNVTLSCEQNLNHDAMYWYRQDPGQGLRLIYYSQIVNDFQKGDIAEGYSVSREKKESFPLTVTSAQKNPTAFYLCASSNRGFQPQHFGDGTRLSIL.

The rearrangement uses TRBV19 and TRBJ1-2, with D hard to call. V was clipped by 4 bases and J by 4 bases, with 22 bases between them. CDR1 and CDR2 (germline): LNHDA, SQIVND (reference sequence). The CDR3 has 17 residues. CDR3 in amino acids: CASSTRSLTRTGYGYTF. The DNA for the CDR3 is TGTGCCAGTAGTACCCGTTCCTTAACACGTACCGGCTATGGCTACACCTTC.

This clone is a singleton in its sample. J is TRBJ2-7 and V is TRBV27; tentative D call: TRBD2 (5 bases). Germline V gene lookup returns CDR1 MNHEY and CDR2 SMNVEV (reference sequence). V was trimmed by 4 bases and J by 2 bases, leaving 9 bases between them. The CDR3 is made up of 13 amino acids. The CDR3, as DNA: TGTGCCAGCAGTTCCGGGGTACCCTACGAGCAGTACTTC. It translates to CASSSGVPYEQYF.

V and J are TRBV5-6 and TRBJ2-7; 13 nucleotides agree with TRBD2. After removal of 3 bases from V and 0 bases from J, the junction contained 9 bases not matched to a gene. The CDR3 is made up of 18 amino acids. CDR1 SGHDT and CDR2 YYEEEE come from the germline V gene. CDR3 residues: CASSYWPWTSGGSYEQYF. The CDR3 nucleotides are TGTGCCAGCAGCTACTGGCCCTGGACTAGCGGGGGCTCCTACGAGCAGTACTTC.

The rearrangement uses TRBV11-3 and TRBJ1-2, with 9 bases that match TRBD1. With 1 base clipped from V and 7 bases from J, the junction kept 7 bases outside the gene matches. CDR1 and CDR2 (germline): SGHNT, YENEEA. This CDR3 comprises 15 residues. The CDR3 sequence: CASSLGRDRVGGYTF. The CDR3 DNA reads TGTGCCAGCAGCTTAGGAAGGGACAGGGTCGGTGGCTACACCTTC.

The chain joins TRBV9 to TRBJ2-5, with TRBD1 matching over 8 bases. V lost 2 bases and J lost 3; bases outside the gene matches: 12. The length of the CDR3 is 17 residues. CDR1 is SGDLS and CDR2 is YYNGEE in the germline V gene. The CDR3 bases are TGTGCCAGCAGCGTCTCCCTAGGGGACAGGTTAAAAGAGACCCAGTACTTC. It translates to CASSVSLGDRLKETQYF.